This is a list of T cell receptor beta chains from one sample in a study of blood T cell repertoires in COVID-19. Here immunoSEQ multiplex PCR was the method, and the copy in TCRdb shows in-frame clones only, minus some. The top ten clones hold 4% to 5.5% of a sample with over 350,000 clones, around 89% of them seen once. The specimen was peripheral blood. All receptors come from a woman in her 30s with acute or convalescent COVID-19. Both conserved end residues are part of each CDR3. The D gene is left open where the match is weak. Size is stated for part of the rows, as once, few or many counts, or as a class when the clone is expanded.

J,size,V,length,D,CDR3,DNA
TRBJ1-6,-,TRBV27,15,-,CASSGSWQGGSPLHF,TGTGCCAGCAGTGGATCGTGGCAGGGAGGATCACCCCTCCACTTT
TRBJ2-7,many,TRBV14,15,TRBD1,CASSQRITTGAEQYF,TGTGCCAGCAGCCAACGGATAACGACAGGGGCCGAGCAGTACTTC
TRBJ1-4,-,TRBV5-4,13,TRBD1,CASSRTGLEKLFF,TGTGCCAGCAGCCGGACAGGGTTGGAAAAACTGTTTTTT
TRBJ1-1,-,TRBV5-4,14,-,CASSTYRENTEAFF,TGTGCCAGCAGCACCTACAGGGAGAACACTGAAGCTTTCTTT
TRBJ1-4,-,TRBV12-5,15,-,CASATDRGFAEKLFF,TGTGCTAGTGCTACGGATAGGGGGTTTGCTGAAAAACTGTTTTTT
TRBJ2-1,few,TRBV5-4,15,-,CASSLAGGQYNEQFF,TGTGCCAGCAGCTTGGCTGGTGGTCAGTACAATGAGCAGTTCTTC
TRBJ2-2,few,TRBV7-9,16,-,CASSLGGRGNTGELFF,TGTGCCAGCAGCTTAGGGGGCAGGGGCAACACCGGGGAGCTGTTTTTT
TRBJ1-2,-,TRBV28,14,-,CAGRGVGTGYGYTF,TGTGCCGGCAGAGGGGTAGGGACTGGCTATGGCTACACCTTC
TRBJ1-1,-,TRBV7-9,15,-,CASSLGAILNTEAFF,TGTGCCAGCAGCTTAGGGGCAATCCTGAACACTGAAGCTTTCTTT
TRBJ1-1,-,TRBV5-4,16,TRBD1,CASRIGQGFLNTEAFF,TGTGCCAGCAGGATCGGACAGGGGTTTTTGAACACTGAAGCTTTCTTT